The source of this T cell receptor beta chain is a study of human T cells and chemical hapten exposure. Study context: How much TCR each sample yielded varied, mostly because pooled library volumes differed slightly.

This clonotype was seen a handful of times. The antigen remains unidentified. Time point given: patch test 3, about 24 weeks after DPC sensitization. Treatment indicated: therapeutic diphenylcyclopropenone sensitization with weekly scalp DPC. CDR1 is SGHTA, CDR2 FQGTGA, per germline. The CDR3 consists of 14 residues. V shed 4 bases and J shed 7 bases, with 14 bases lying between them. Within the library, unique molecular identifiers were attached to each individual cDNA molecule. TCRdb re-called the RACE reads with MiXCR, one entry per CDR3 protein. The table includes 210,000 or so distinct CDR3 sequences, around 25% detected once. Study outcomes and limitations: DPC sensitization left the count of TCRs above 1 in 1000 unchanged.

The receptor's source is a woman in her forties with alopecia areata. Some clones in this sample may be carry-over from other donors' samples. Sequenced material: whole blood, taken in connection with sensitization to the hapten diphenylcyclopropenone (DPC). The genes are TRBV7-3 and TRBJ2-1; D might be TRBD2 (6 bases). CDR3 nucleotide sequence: TGTGCCAGCAGCTGGGGACTTGCCGGGAATGAGCAGTTCTTC. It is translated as CASSWGLAGNEQFF.